At least ten counts were recorded for the clone carrying this T cell receptor beta chain. Unique molecular identifiers were present on the cDNA, and a universal primer site came from template switching. TCRdb redid the calling of the 5' RACE reads with MiXCR, one entry per CDR3 protein. This sample has about 220,000 distinct CDR3 sequences; more than 6.5% occur once, and the top ten carry 1.9%. This entry comes from a study of identical twins. This CDR3 comprises 19 residues. Germline-derived CDR1 and CDR2 are MDHEN and SYDVKM. V lost 3 bases and J 2 bases, leaving 23 bases between the germline ends. This same sample was also part of a study on yellow fever vaccine responses in identical twins.

The TCR sequence derives from a woman between 18 and 29 years old in good health. The sample taken for sequencing was memory (CD45RO+) T cells sorted from blood. The chain joins TRBV28 to TRBJ1-5, with a weak D call TRBD1 (6 bases). CDR3 residues: CASSLLPKGGRDGNQPQHF. The CDR3 DNA sequence: TGTGCCAGCAGTTTGCTACCTAAGGGGGGCAGGGACGGCAATCAGCCCCAGCATTTT.